What follows are 11 T cell receptor beta chains derived from one specimen sequenced in a study of shared clonotypes between healthy human individuals. Clones were read by immunoSEQ multiplex PCR, and TCRdb kept only the in-frame ones, dropping some. The repertoire consists of about 120,000 clones, with around 68% occurring once and the leading ten covering 24%. The sequenced sample consisted of memory CD8+ T cells sorted from blood. Noted subset: CD45RO+ cells pooled with CCR7-negative TemRA cells. These receptor sequences come from a woman under 40 in good health.

This rearrangement joins TRBV15 to TRBJ1-5; 10 nucleotides align to TRBD1. Trimming removed 7 bases from V and 4 bases from J; junction bases left unmatched: 10. The CDR3 consists of 16 residues. CDR1 is LNHNV and CDR2 is YYDKDF in the germline V gene (reference sequence). The CDR3 reads CATNPGTGDPNQPQHF. CDR3 nucleotides: TGTGCCACCAACCCCGGGACAGGGGACCCAAATCAGCCCCAGCATTTT.

This clone came up many times. The gene calls are TRBV7-8 and TRBJ2-1; D uncertain. The CDR3 contains 14 residues. Germline-derived CDR1 and CDR2 are SGHVS and FQNEAQ. V lost 1 base to trimming and J lost 2 bases, with 6 bases between them. The CDR3 is CASSLGQPYNEQFF. CDR3 in DNA: TGTGCCAGCAGCTTAGGGCAGCCCTACAATGAGCAGTTCTTC.

V usage is TRBV5-1 and J usage is TRBJ2-2; D is possibly TRBD1 (5 bases). CDR1 is SGHRS and CDR2 is YFSETQ in the germline V gene. Trimming removed 4 bases from V and 3 bases from J, with 13 bases in between. The CDR3 spans 15 residues. CDR3 protein: CASSGVPGYTGELFF. CDR3 sequence (DNA): TGCGCCAGCAGCGGGGTCCCAGGGTACACCGGGGAGCTGTTTTTT.

This clone was picked up a small number of times. The chain recombines TRBV27 with TRBJ2-5, with unresolved D. V was cut by 6 bases and J by 2 bases, with 10 bases left in between. The CDR3 is made up of 13 amino acids. CDR1 MNHEY and CDR2 SMNVEV come from the germline V gene (reference sequence). The CDR3 loop is CASSPLGQETQYF. CDR3 DNA sequence: TGTGCCAGCAGCCCCCTTGGTCAAGAGACCCAGTACTTC.

This clone was counted many times. Other DNA sequences in this specimen translate into the identical CDR3. The chain uses TRBV11-2 and TRBJ2-1; D gene uncertain. This CDR3 has 11 residues. Looked up from germline, CDR1 is SGHAT and CDR2 is FQNNGV. V gave up 5 bases and J gave up 10 bases, with 9 bases separating them. DNA of the CDR3: TGTGCCAGCAGCCTCAACAGCGAGCAGTTCTTC. Amino acid sequence: CASSLNSEQFF.

With regard to this clone: With a far larger clone one base away, a read error is the likely cause. The V call is TRBV28, the J call TRBJ2-7; no reliable D call. CDR1 and CDR2 (germline): MDHEN, SYDVKM. The CDR3 covers 12 residues. V lost 8 bases, J lost 0 bases, and 8 bases lay in between. The CDR3 is CASYSSSYEQYF. The CDR3 nucleotides read TGTGCCAGCTACTCCAGCTCCTACGAGCAGTACTTC.

J is TRBJ2-2 and V is TRBV27, with D hard to call. Between the trimmed V and J ends, which lost 1 base and 5 bases, there was a span of 11 bases. CDR3 length equals 15 residues. The germline V gene encodes CDR1 MNHEY and CDR2 SMNVEV (reference sequence). CDR3 region: CASSLLGRLTGELFF. The CDR3 nucleotides read TGTGCCAGCAGTTTATTGGGCAGGTTAACCGGGGAGCTGTTTTTT.

The chain combines TRBV11-2 with TRBJ1-3; the D is unclear. Trimming removed 5 bases at V and 4 bases at J, with 12 bases between. The CDR3 extends over 14 amino acids. Germline-derived CDR1 and CDR2 are SGHAT and FQNNGV. CDR3 region: CASSHNDGGNTIYF. The CDR3 DNA reads as TGTGCCAGCAGCCACAATGATGGGGGAAACACCATATATTTT.

J is TRBJ2-1 and V is TRBV5-1, with D maybe TRBD2 (5 bases). The V end lost 2 bases, the J end lost 8 bases, and 17 bases lay between the germline ends. The germline gives CDR1 SGHRS, CDR2 YFSETQ. The CDR3 spans 15 residues. The DNA for the CDR3 is TGCGCCAGCAGCTTATCAGCAGAGGGCCGGGATGAGCAGTTCTTC. Translation gives CASSLSAEGRDEQFF. The full variable domain, in which reference TRBV5-1 and TRBJ2-1 provide the parts outside the CDR3, is KAGVTQTPRYLIKTRGQQVTLSCSPISGHRSVSWYQQTPGQGLQFLFEYFSETQRNKGNFPGRFSGRQFSNSRSEMNVSTLELGDSALYLCASSLSAEGRDEQFFGPGTRLTVL.

V gene TRBV28 combines with J gene TRBJ1-4, with TRBD1 as a possible D gene (6 bases). The CDR3 runs 13 residues. CDR1 is MDHEN, CDR2 SYDVKM, per germline. V gave up 3 bases and J gave up 16 bases, with 18 bases separating them. The CDR3 DNA follows: TGTGCCAGCAGTTTTTATCCGAGAGGGGGACCGTTTTTT. Protein product: CASSFYPRGGPFF.

This clone was seen at least ten times. The gene calls are TRBV6-5 and TRBJ1-1, with D unresolved. Trimming pared 0 bases from V and 4 bases from J, leaving 6 bases between. The CDR3 covers 13 residues. Germline lookup yields CDR1 MNHEY and CDR2 SVGAGI. This CDR3 reads CASSYSGGTEAFF. CDR3 sequence (DNA): TGTGCCAGCAGTTACTCGGGTGGCACTGAAGCTTTCTTT.